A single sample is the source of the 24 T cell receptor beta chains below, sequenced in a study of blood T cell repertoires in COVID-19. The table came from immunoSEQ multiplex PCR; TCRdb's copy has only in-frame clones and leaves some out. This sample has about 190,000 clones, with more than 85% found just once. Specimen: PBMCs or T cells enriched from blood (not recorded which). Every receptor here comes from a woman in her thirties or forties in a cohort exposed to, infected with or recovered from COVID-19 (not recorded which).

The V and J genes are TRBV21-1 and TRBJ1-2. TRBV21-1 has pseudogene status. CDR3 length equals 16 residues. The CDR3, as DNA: TGTGCCAGCAGCCCCTCGGGAAGGACTACTAACTATGGCTACACCTTC. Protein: CASSPSGRTTNYGYTF.

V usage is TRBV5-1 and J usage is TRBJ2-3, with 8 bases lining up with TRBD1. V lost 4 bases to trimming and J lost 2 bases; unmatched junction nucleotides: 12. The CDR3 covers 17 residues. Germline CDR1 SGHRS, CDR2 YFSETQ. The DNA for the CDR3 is TGCGCCAGCAGCATCGGCCAGGGGGCTACACCCACAGATACGCAGTATTTT. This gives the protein CASSIGQGATPTDTQYF.

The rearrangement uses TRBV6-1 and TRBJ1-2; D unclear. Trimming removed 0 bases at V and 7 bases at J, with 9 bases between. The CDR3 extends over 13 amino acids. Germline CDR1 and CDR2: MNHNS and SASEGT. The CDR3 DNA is TGTGCCAGCAGTGAAGCCGGGGAAACTGGCTACACCTTC. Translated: CASSEAGETGYTF.

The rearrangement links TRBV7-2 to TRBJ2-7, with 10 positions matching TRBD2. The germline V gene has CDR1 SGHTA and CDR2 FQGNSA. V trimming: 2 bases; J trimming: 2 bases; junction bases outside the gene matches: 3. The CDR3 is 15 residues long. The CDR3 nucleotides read TGTGCCAGCAGCTTAAGCCTAGCGGGGGCCTACGAGCAGTACTTC. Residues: CASSLSLAGAYEQYF.

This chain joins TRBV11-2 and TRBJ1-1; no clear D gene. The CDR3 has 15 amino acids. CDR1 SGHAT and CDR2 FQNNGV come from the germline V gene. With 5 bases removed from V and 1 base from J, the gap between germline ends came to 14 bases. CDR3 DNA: TGTGCCAGCAGCCCCCTAGGCAGATCGAACACTGAAGCTTTCTTT. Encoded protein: CASSPLGRSNTEAFF.

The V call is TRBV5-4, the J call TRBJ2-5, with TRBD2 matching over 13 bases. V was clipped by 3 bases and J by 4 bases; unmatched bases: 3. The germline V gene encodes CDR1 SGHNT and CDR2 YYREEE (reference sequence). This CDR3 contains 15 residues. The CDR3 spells CASSWGLAGRETQYF. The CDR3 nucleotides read TGTGCCAGCAGCTGGGGACTAGCGGGGAGAGAGACCCAGTACTTC.

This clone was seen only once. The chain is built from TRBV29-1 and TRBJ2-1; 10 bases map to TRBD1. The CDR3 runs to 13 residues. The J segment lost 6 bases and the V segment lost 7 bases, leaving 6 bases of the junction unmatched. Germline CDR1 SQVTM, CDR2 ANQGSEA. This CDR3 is CSGRWTGGNEQFF. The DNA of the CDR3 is TGCAGCGGCCGATGGACAGGGGGCAATGAGCAGTTCTTC.

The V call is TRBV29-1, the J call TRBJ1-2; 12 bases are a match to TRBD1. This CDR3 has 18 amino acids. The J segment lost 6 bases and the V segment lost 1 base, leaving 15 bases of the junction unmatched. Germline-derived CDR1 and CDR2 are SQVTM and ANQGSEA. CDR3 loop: CSVEVPRGTGGAYDGYTF. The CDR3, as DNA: TGCAGCGTTGAAGTCCCGAGGGGGACAGGGGGCGCTTATGATGGCTACACCTTC. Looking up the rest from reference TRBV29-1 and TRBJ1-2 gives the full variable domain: SAVISQKPSRDICQRGTSLTIQCQVDSQVTMMFWYRQQPGQSLTLIATANQGSEATYESGFVIDKFPISRPNLTFSTLTVSNMSPEDSSIYLCSVEVPRGTGGAYDGYTFGSGTRLTVV.

DNA for the CDR3: TGTGCCAGCAGCGAACCCCGACAGGGTCCGAACACTGAAGCTTTCTTT. The encoded protein is CASSEPRQGPNTEAFF. The rearrangement joins TRBV9 to TRBJ1-1, with TRBD1 identical over 7 bases. Trimming cost V 3 bases and J 1 base; bases outside gene matches: 9. The CDR3 spans 16 residues. Germline V lookup: CDR1 SGDLS, CDR2 YYNGEE.

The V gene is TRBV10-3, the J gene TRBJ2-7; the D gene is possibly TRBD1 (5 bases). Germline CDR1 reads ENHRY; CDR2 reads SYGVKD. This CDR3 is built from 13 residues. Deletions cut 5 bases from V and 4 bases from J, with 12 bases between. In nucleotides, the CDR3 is TGTGCCATCAGTAATGGCAGGGATTACGAGCAGTACTTC. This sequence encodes CAISNGRDYEQYF.

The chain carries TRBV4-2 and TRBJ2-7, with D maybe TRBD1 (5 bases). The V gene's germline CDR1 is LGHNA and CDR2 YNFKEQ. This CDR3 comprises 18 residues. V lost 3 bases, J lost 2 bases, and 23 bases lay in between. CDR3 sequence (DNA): TGTGCCAGCAGCCAGTTAATGACGGACACACCAGCTACCTACGAGCAGTACTTC. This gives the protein CASSQLMTDTPATYEQYF.

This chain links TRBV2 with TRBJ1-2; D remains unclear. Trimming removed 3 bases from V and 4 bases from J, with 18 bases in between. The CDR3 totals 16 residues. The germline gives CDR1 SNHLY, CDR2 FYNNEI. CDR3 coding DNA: TGTGCCAGCAGTGATTGGACCGGGCGGGGAAGCTATGGCTACACCTTC. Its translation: CASSDWTGRGSYGYTF. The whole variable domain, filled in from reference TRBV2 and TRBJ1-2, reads EPEVTQTPSHQVTQMGQEVILRCVPISNHLYFYWYRQILGQKVEFLVSFYNNEISEKSEIFDDQFSVERPDGSNFTLKIRSTKLEDSAMYFCASSDWTGRGSYGYTFGSGTRLTVV.

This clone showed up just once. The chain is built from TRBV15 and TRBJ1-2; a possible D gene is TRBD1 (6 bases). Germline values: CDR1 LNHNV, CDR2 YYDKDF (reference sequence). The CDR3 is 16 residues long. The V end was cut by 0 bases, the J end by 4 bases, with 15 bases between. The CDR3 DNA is TGTGCCACCAGCAGAGAAGGGGCAGGGGCGGGCTATGGCTACACCTTC. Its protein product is CATSREGAGAGYGYTF.

The DNA of the CDR3 is TGCGCCAGCAGCCAAGATCTTACTAGCGGGCCCATCACGCAGTATTTT. Encoded protein: CASSQDLTSGPITQYF. This chain uses TRBV4-3 with TRBJ2-3; 9 bases agree with TRBD2. Germline assignment: CDR1 LGHNA and CDR2 YSLEER. The CDR3 is 16 residues long. V trimming: 0 bases; J trimming: 9 bases; junction bases outside the gene matches: 10.

CDR3 in amino acids: CASSRGTGGGRNTIYF. The CDR3 nucleotides are TGTGCCAGCAGCCGCGGGACAGGAGGAGGGCGAAACACCATATATTTT. The V gene is TRBV7-9, the J gene TRBJ1-3; 8 bases agree with TRBD1. V was pared by 5 bases and J by 5 bases, with 11 bases of the junction left unmatched. CDR1 SEHNR and CDR2 FQNEAQ come from the germline V gene (reference sequence). The CDR3 spans 16 residues.

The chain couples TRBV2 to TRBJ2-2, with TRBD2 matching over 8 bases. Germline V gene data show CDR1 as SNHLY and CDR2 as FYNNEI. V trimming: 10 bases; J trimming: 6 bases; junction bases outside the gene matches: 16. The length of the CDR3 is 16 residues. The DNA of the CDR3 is TGTGCCATCTCCCGGGGCGGGGGGCGCAGGGCCGGGGAGCTGTTTTTT. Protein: CAISRGGGRRAGELFF.

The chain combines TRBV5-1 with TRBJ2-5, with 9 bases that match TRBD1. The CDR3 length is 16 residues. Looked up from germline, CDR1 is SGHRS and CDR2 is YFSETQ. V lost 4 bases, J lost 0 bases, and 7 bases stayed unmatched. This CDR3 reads CASSPGGTGYQETQYF. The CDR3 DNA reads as TGCGCCAGCAGCCCCGGCGGGACAGGGTACCAAGAGACCCAGTACTTC.

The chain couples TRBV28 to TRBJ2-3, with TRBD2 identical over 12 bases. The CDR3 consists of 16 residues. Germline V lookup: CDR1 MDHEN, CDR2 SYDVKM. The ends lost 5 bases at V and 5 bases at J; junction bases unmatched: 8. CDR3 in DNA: TGTGCCAGCAGTCTTCCTAGCGGGGGGGCGGGAGATACGCAGTATTTT. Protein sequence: CASSLPSGGAGDTQYF.

CDR3 protein: CASSLGQGVSTAFF. The CDR3 region has the DNA TGTGCCAGCAGCTTAGGACAGGGGGTGAGCACAGCTTTCTTT. The rearrangement joins TRBV11-3 to TRBJ1-1; TRBD1 agrees at 9 bases. The CDR3 totals 14 residues. The V gene end was trimmed by 1 base and the J gene end by 10 bases; junction bases not matched to a gene: 7. Germline assignment: CDR1 SGHNT and CDR2 YENEEA. The full variable domain, in which reference TRBV11-3 and TRBJ1-1 provide the parts outside the CDR3, is EAGVVQSPRYKIIEKKQPVAFWCNPISGHNTLYWYLQNLGQGPELLIRYENEEAVDDSQLPKDRFSAERLKGVDSTLKIQPAELGDSAVYLCASSLGQGVSTAFFGQGTRLTVV.

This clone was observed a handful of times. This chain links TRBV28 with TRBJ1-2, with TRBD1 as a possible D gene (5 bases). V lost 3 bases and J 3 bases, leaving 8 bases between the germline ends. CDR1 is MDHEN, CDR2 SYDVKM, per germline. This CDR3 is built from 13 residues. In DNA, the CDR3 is TGTGCCAGCAGTTTCGCAGGGCACTATGGCTACACCTTC. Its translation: CASSFAGHYGYTF.

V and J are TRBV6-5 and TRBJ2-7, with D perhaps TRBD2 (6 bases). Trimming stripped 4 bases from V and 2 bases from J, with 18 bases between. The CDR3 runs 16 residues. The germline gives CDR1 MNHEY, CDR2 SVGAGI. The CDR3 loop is CASSSESSGGTYEQYF. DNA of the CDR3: TGTGCCAGCAGTTCCGAGTCCAGCGGCGGGACCTACGAGCAGTACTTC.

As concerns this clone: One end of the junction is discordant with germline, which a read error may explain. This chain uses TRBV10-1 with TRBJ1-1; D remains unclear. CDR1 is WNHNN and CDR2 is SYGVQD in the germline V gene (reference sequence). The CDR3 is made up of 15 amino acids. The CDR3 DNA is TGCGCCAGCAGTGAGTCCCACCGGGTGAACCCTGAAGCTTTCTTT. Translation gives CASSESHRVNPEAFF.

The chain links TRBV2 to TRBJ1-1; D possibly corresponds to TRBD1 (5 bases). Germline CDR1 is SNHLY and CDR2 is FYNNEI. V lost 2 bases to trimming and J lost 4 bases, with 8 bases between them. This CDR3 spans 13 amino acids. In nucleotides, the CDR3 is TGTGCCAGCAGTGAAAGACAGTCCACTGAAGCTTTCTTT. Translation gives CASSERQSTEAFF.

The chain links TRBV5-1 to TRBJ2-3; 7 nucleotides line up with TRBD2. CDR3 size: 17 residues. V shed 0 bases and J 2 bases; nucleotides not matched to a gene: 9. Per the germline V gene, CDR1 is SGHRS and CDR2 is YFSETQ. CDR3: CASSLVASGDPTDTQYF. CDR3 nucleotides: TGCGCCAGCAGCTTGGTAGCTAGCGGAGACCCCACAGATACGCAGTATTTT.